One and the same sample provided the 13 T cell receptor beta chains below, sequenced in a study of shared clonotypes between healthy human individuals. The assay was immunoSEQ multiplex PCR, and TCRdb's table has in-frame clones only and misses some. Seen here are about 600,000 clones, around 97% observed once, and the top ten hold 0.045% to 0.07%. Sequencing input: naive CD4+ T cells sorted from blood. Noted subset: CD45RA+ positively selected. The receptors come from a woman aged 25 to 39 in good health.

V and J are TRBV5-1 and TRBJ2-5; TRBD1 matches 7 bases. Germline V gene lookup returns CDR1 SGHRS and CDR2 YFSETQ. The CDR3 sequence is 14 residues long. The V segment lost 5 bases and the J segment 5 bases; nucleotides outside the gene matches: 9. CDR3 residues: CASSATGVEETQYF. Here the CDR3 DNA reads TGCGCCAGCAGTGCTACAGGGGTGGAGGAGACCCAGTACTTC. Based on the CDR3 plus reference TRBV5-1 and TRBJ2-5, the full variable domain is KAGVTQTPRYLIKTRGQQVTLSCSPISGHRSVSWYQQTPGQGLQFLFEYFSETQRNKGNFPGRFSGRQFSNSRSEMNVSTLELGDSALYLCASSATGVEETQYFGPGTRLLVL.

The genes are TRBV28 and TRBJ2-7; D gene unclear. Germline loops: CDR1 MDHEN, CDR2 SYDVKM. The CDR3 is made up of 15 amino acids. Trimming shortened V by 6 bases and J by 2 bases, and 17 bases separated the two germline ends. As DNA, the CDR3 is TGTGCCAGCAGACCGACGGGCCCCCTTCCCTACGAGCAGTACTTC. Translation: CASRPTGPLPYEQYF.

The rearrangement joins TRBV9 to TRBJ2-1; D gene uncertain. This CDR3 has 16 amino acids. Trimming took 3 bases from V and 0 from J, leaving 13 bases between them. Germline V lookup: CDR1 SGDLS, CDR2 YYNGEE. The chain's CDR3 is CASSERSPSSYNEQFF. DNA of the CDR3: TGTGCCAGCAGCGAACGGAGTCCTAGCTCCTACAATGAGCAGTTCTTC.

The V call is TRBV28, the J call TRBJ2-7; 10 bases align to TRBD1. V was clipped by 10 bases and J by 3 bases; unmatched bases: 9. The CDR3 sequence is 14 residues long. Germline V lookup: CDR1 MDHEN, CDR2 SYDVKM. The CDR3 DNA reads as TGTGCCACCCGCCGGGACAGGGGCCTCTACGAGCAGTACTTC. Its translation: CATRRDRGLYEQYF.

The V call is TRBV5-1, the J call TRBJ1-1; unclear D gene. The CDR3 covers 14 residues. CDR1 and CDR2 from the germline V gene are SGHRS and YFSETQ. Trimming cost V 4 bases and J 0 bases, with 10 bases left between them. The CDR3 DNA reads TGCGCCAGCAGCGTCAGCACCATGAACACTGAAGCTTTCTTT. It specifies CASSVSTMNTEAFF.

This chain joins TRBV7-9 and TRBJ2-7; 8 bases line up with TRBD1. The CDR3 is made up of 15 amino acids. Trimming at V came to 5 bases and at J to 5 bases, leaving 11 bases not matched to a gene. Germline V lookup: CDR1 SEHNR, CDR2 FQNEAQ (reference sequence). The chain's CDR3 is CASSPRGPVGNEQYF. Written as DNA, the CDR3 is TGTGCCAGCAGCCCCAGGGGGCCTGTGGGCAACGAGCAGTACTTC.

This chain joins TRBV6-1 and TRBJ2-1, with 7 positions matching TRBD2. Germline values: CDR1 MNHNS, CDR2 SASEGT. J was trimmed by 0 bases and V by 5 bases; bases with no gene match: 1. The CDR3 consists of 14 residues. CDR3 sequence (DNA): TGTGCCAGCAGTAGCGGGACCTCCTACAATGAGCAGTTCTTC. Its protein is CASSSGTSYNEQFF.

The J gene is TRBJ2-2, the V gene TRBV21-1; no check of the table's D call, TRBD2, against the DNA was made. TRBV21-1 is assigned pseudogene status. This CDR3 contains 24 residues. The chain's CDR3 is CASSNGPWTSGSDFVVANTGELFF. CDR3 DNA sequence: TGTGCCAGCAGCAATGGTCCCTGGACTAGCGGGAGTGATTTCGTCGTGGCGAACACCGGGGAGCTGTTTTTT.

The rearrangement links TRBV11-2 to TRBJ2-3; 7 nucleotides align to TRBD2. With V trimmed by 3 bases and J by 9 bases, 12 bases remained unmatched. The CDR3 extends over 15 amino acids. Germline V gene lookup returns CDR1 SGHAT and CDR2 FQNNGV. The CDR3 loop reads CASSFGRELLRTQYF. The CDR3, as DNA: TGTGCCAGCAGCTTTGGGCGGGAGTTATTGAGGACGCAGTATTTT.

This clone showed up just once. J is TRBJ2-1 and V is TRBV28; D may be TRBD2 (6 bases). The CDR3 length is 17 residues. Trimming shortened V by 3 bases and J by 4 bases, and 19 bases separated the two germline ends. Germline CDR1 MDHEN, CDR2 SYDVKM. CDR3 DNA: TGTGCCAGCAGTTTCCCCACTCCAGGGACTGGTTACAATGAGCAGTTCTTC. It translates to CASSFPTPGTGYNEQFF.

The V and J genes are TRBV19 and TRBJ2-3; 10 bases map to TRBD2. Trimming cost V 0 bases and J 4 bases; bases outside gene matches: 4. In germline, CDR1 is LNHDA, CDR2 SQIVND (reference sequence). This CDR3 comprises 16 residues. For the CDR3, the DNA is TGTGCCAGTAGTATAGAGGGTAGCGGGAGGCCAGATACGCAGTATTTT. It specifies CASSIEGSGRPDTQYF.

The rearrangement links TRBV7-2 to TRBJ2-7, with D perhaps matching TRBD2 (5 bases). Germline V gives CDR1 SGHTA, CDR2 FQGNSA. The V end lost 0 bases, the J end lost 3 bases, and 9 bases lay between the germline ends. The CDR3 is 14 residues long. The CDR3 bases are TGTGCCAGCAGCTTAGCTGCTGACTACTACGAGCAGTACTTC. Translation gives CASSLAADYYEQYF.

This clone is a singleton in its sample. The chain combines TRBV28 with TRBJ2-5; no clear D gene. V lost 4 bases to trimming and J lost 3 bases, with 15 bases between them. Germline assignment: CDR1 MDHEN and CDR2 SYDVKM. The CDR3 runs 15 residues. The CDR3 sequence is CASSSPRGGEETQYF. CDR3 bases: TGTGCCAGCAGTTCCCCACGAGGCGGTGAAGAGACCCAGTACTTC. Drawing the rest from reference TRBV28 and TRBJ2-5, the complete variable domain is DVKVTQSSRYLVKRTGEKVFLECVQDMDHENMFWYRQDPGLGLRLIYFSYDVKMKEKGDIPEGYSVSREKKERFSLILESASTNQTSMYLCASSSPRGGEETQYFGPGTRLLVL.